One sample yielded the 9 T cell receptor beta chains listed below, sequenced in a study of Ad26.COV2.S vaccination and SARS-CoV-2 variants. Treatment: 15 to 20 received Ad26.COV2.S at low or high dose, single or two shots; about five received placebo; per-sample allocation not given. The samples date from day 63 after the first vaccine or placebo injection. The data were produced by immunoSEQ multiplex PCR, yet TCRdb's version contains in-frame clones alone and is incomplete. The sample has some 460,000 clones, approximately 90% seen once. Source: peripheral blood, taken in a trial of Ad26.COV2.S vaccine versus placebo. These receptors originate from a person between 18 and 59 years old who received the Ad26.COV2.S COVID-19 vaccine or a placebo.

The chain has TRBV5-3 and TRBJ2-2; TRBD1 matches 7 bases. TRBV5-3 is filed as an ORF, its function uncertain. With 1 base clipped from V and 6 bases from J, the junction kept 12 bases outside the gene matches. The length of the CDR3 is 17 residues. CDR3 residues: CARSLSRGIYGSGELFF. The CDR3 coding sequence is TGTGCCAGAAGCTTGTCCAGGGGGATTTATGGCTCCGGGGAGCTGTTTTTT.

The chain joins TRBV19 to TRBJ1-1; D gene uncertain. The CDR3 is made up of 14 amino acids. V was shortened by 4 bases and J by 5 bases, with 14 bases between the two germline ends. Germline CDR1 and CDR2: LNHDA and SQIVND (reference sequence). CDR3: CASSRPRRLTEAFF. CDR3 in DNA: TGTGCCAGTAGTAGGCCCCGGCGGTTGACTGAAGCTTTCTTT.

The chain uses TRBV6-2 or TRBV6-3 and TRBJ2-2; TRBD1 matches at 11 bases. The junction had 4 bases not matched to a gene; V was cut back by 5 bases and J by 5 bases. The germline V gene has CDR1 MNHEY and CDR2 SVGEGT. This CDR3 is built from 15 residues. CDR3 region: CASSPGTGGTGELFF. The CDR3 region has the DNA TGTGCCAGCAGTCCCGGGACAGGGGGGACCGGGGAGCTGTTTTTT.

The V gene is TRBV18, the J gene TRBJ2-1; 9 positions agree with TRBD2. V shed 6 bases, J shed 7 bases, and the junction held 10 bases outside the gene matches. CDR1 and CDR2 from the germline V gene are KGHSH and LQKENI. CDR3 length: 15 amino acids. CDR3 nucleotides: TGTGCCAGCTCCCCTAGTAGCGGGAGTGGAAATGAGCAGTTCTTC. Encoded protein: CASSPSSGSGNEQFF. The variable domain in full, with the rest retrieved from reference TRBV18 and TRBJ2-1, is NAGVMQNPRHLVRRRGQEARLRCSPMKGHSHVYWYRQLPEEGLKFMVYLQKENIIDESGMPKERFSAEFPKEGPSILRIQQVVRGDSAAYFCASSPSSGSGNEQFFGPGTRLTVL.

The chain is built from TRBV3-1 (or the pseudogene TRBV3-2) and TRBJ1-1, with D unresolved. The CDR3 is 15 residues long. V was trimmed by 0 bases and J by 4 bases, leaving 12 bases between them. The V gene's germline CDR1 is LGHDT and CDR2 YNNKEL (reference sequence). CDR3 residues: CASSQDPGGGTEAFF. The CDR3 region has the DNA TGTGCCAGCAGCCAAGATCCCGGTGGTGGCACTGAAGCTTTCTTT.

The gene calls are TRBV7-2 and TRBJ1-4; 10 bases match TRBD1. This CDR3 contains 14 residues. The junction had 7 bases not matched to a gene; V was cut back by 7 bases and J by 8 bases. Germline values: CDR1 SGHTA, CDR2 FQGNSA. CDR3 in DNA: TGTGCCAGCACCGCGACAGGGGGCGGGGAAAAACTGTTTTTT. Residues: CASTATGGGEKLFF.

DNA of the CDR3: TGTGCCAGCAGACTCGGACAGCCGAACACCGGGGAGCTGTTTTTT. Residues: CASRLGQPNTGELFF. This rearrangement joins TRBV7-3 to TRBJ2-2, with D possibly TRBD1 on 6 matching bases. In germline, CDR1 is SGHTA, CDR2 FQGTGA. The V end was cut by 6 bases, the J end by 0 bases, with 11 bases between. CDR3 length: 15 residues.

V usage is TRBV3-1 (or the pseudogene TRBV3-2) and J usage is TRBJ2-5; tentative D call: TRBD1 (6 bases). V dropped 1 base and J dropped 2 bases, with 17 bases sitting between them. Germline-derived CDR1 and CDR2 are LGHDT and YNNKEL (reference sequence). This CDR3 has 17 amino acids. Written as DNA, the CDR3 is TGTGCCAGCAGCCAAGGTTACAGGGTTTGGGGACAAGAGACCCAGTACTTC. Encoded protein: CASSQGYRVWGQETQYF.

The chain is built from TRBV27 and TRBJ2-1; D might be TRBD1 (6 bases). V lost 0 bases and J lost 2, with 11 bases in between. Germline CDR1 and CDR2: MNHEY and SMNVEV (reference sequence). The CDR3 covers 16 residues. The CDR3 nucleotides read TGTGCCAGCAGTTTATCGGGGGCCCCGGCCTACAATGAGCAGTTCTTC. Residues: CASSLSGAPAYNEQFF.